These 16 T cell receptor beta chains were sequenced from one sample in a study of cytomegalovirus exposure and HLA in healthy donors. PCR primers comprised 60 Vbeta and 13 Jbeta primers. The method was immunoSEQ multiplex PCR; TCRdb's version includes in-frame clones alone and lacks a portion of them. This table holds 80,000 to 95,000 clones, around 70% found once. Material for sequencing was PBMCs. These receptors were taken from a woman in her fifties or sixties in good health and CMV-seropositive.

J is TRBJ1-5 and V is TRBV6-6; D may be TRBD1 (6 bases). The CDR3 spans 15 residues. Germline V gives CDR1 MNHNY, CDR2 SVGAGI (reference sequence). V lost 6 bases, J lost 4 bases, and 16 bases lay in between. The CDR3 here is CASRRLRTENQPQHF. The CDR3 DNA follows: TGTGCCAGCAGACGACTACGGACAGAGAATCAGCCCCAGCATTTT.

The chain carries TRBV15 and TRBJ2-7, with TRBD2 matching 10 bases. This CDR3 contains 15 residues. Germline V gene data show CDR1 as LNHNV and CDR2 as YYDKDF (reference sequence). V was clipped by 5 bases and J by 6 bases; unmatched bases: 10. The CDR3 region is CATSPLASGSREQYF. CDR3 coding DNA: TGTGCCACCAGCCCGCTGGCTAGCGGGAGTCGCGAGCAGTACTTC.

This clone was detected a few times. The rearrangement joins TRBV4-1 to TRBJ1-3; the D gene is possibly TRBD1 (5 bases). With 0 bases removed from V and 4 bases from J, the gap between germline ends came to 19 bases. CDR1 MGHRA and CDR2 YSYEKL come from the germline V gene. This CDR3 contains 18 residues. The CDR3 loop reads CASSQDATASTSGNTIYF. CDR3 sequence (DNA): TGCGCCAGCAGCCAAGACGCGACAGCCAGTACCTCCGGAAACACCATATATTTT.

This rearrangement joins TRBV7-3 to TRBJ2-5; a weak D match, TRBD2 (6 bases). The CDR3 has 13 residues. V was pared by 5 bases and J by 5 bases, with 12 bases between. Germline V CDR1 and CDR2: SGHTA, FQGTGA. Written as DNA, the CDR3 is TGTGCCAGCAGCCTTTCGGCGGGGGAGACCCAGTACTTC. This encodes CASSLSAGETQYF.

This clone has only a few counts. The chain has TRBV5-4 and TRBJ1-3, with D perhaps matching TRBD1 (6 bases). The germline V and J ends were trimmed by 4 bases and 8 bases, with 19 bases remaining between them. This CDR3 contains 15 residues. CDR1 SGHNT and CDR2 YYREEE come from the germline V gene (reference sequence). CDR3 DNA sequence: TGTGCCAGCAGCCGTCAGTCCAGGGGTACAGACACCATATATTTT. Translating gives CASSRQSRGTDTIYF.

This CDR3 is CASIGQGVTEAFF. CDR3 in DNA: TGTGCCAGCATCGGACAGGGGGTCACTGAAGCTTTCTTT. The chain couples TRBV7-2 to TRBJ1-1; TRBD1 agrees at 10 bases. V was clipped by 7 bases and J by 4 bases; unmatched bases: 3. CDR1 SGHTA and CDR2 FQGNSA come from the germline V gene. This CDR3 region has 13 residues.

This clone has just a few counts. This rearrangement joins TRBV6-6 to TRBJ1-1; no clear D. Deletions cut 4 bases from V and 4 bases from J, with 13 bases between. CDR1 is MNHNY and CDR2 is SVGAGI in the germline V gene (reference sequence). The CDR3 spans 14 residues. The chain's CDR3 is CASSFLPAVTEAFF. The CDR3 DNA follows: TGTGCCAGCAGTTTCCTCCCCGCAGTCACTGAAGCTTTCTTT.

Concerning this clone: At the DNA level, this CDR3 is encoded by other sequences in the same sample as well. The chain is built from TRBV5-4 and TRBJ2-7, with 8 bases identical to TRBD1. Trimming took 4 bases from V and 3 from J; bases not matched to a gene: 6. The CDR3 extends over 14 amino acids. Germline V lookup: CDR1 SGHNT, CDR2 YYREEE (reference sequence). CDR3 region: CASSPGTGGYEQYF. In DNA form, the CDR3 reads TGTGCCAGCAGCCCCGGGACAGGAGGCTACGAGCAGTACTTC.

The table lists this clone with a few counts. J is TRBJ2-2 and V is TRBV9; D possibly corresponds to TRBD2 (5 bases). Trimming removed 0 bases from V and 4 bases from J, with 7 bases in between. This CDR3 has 14 residues. Germline V gene data show CDR1 as SGDLS and CDR2 as YYNGEE. CDR3 in DNA: TGTGCCAGCAGCGTAGACCGGGGCACCGGGGAGCTGTTTTTT. It is translated as CASSVDRGTGELFF.

A few counts support this clone. The chain combines TRBV19 with TRBJ2-2; TRBD2 is a possible D gene (6 bases). This CDR3 comprises 13 residues. Germline CDR1 LNHDA, CDR2 SQIVND (reference sequence). V was pared by 9 bases and J by 5 bases, with 13 bases between. The CDR3 DNA is TGTGCCAGCTCCGGGAGCGGGACCGGGGAGCTGTTTTTT. It specifies CASSGSGTGELFF.

The chain links TRBV5-6 to TRBJ2-7; D remains ambiguous. Trimming took off 1 base at V and 3 bases at J, with 5 bases between the two ends. Germline CDR1 is SGHDT and CDR2 is YYEEEE. The CDR3 spans 12 residues. CDR3 DNA sequence: TGTGCCAGCAGCTTGCAGTTCTACGAGCAGTACTTC. Translation: CASSLQFYEQYF.

This chain uses TRBV2 with TRBJ2-1; D might be TRBD1 (6 bases). This CDR3 has 14 amino acids. V was clipped by 5 bases and J by 14 bases, with 22 bases between them. The germline CDR1 and CDR2 sequences are SNHLY and FYNNEI. This CDR3 is CASSPQGTYRRKFF. DNA for the CDR3: TGTGCCAGCAGTCCTCAGGGGACCTACCGAAGGAAGTTCTTC.

The chain is built from TRBV27 and TRBJ2-7; 8 bases are a match to TRBD2. The germline V gene has CDR1 MNHEY and CDR2 SMNVEV (reference sequence). Trimming removed 5 bases from V and 3 bases from J; junction bases left unmatched: 6. The CDR3 is 14 amino acids. CDR3 sequence reads: CASSLAGLFYEQYF. CDR3 nucleotide sequence: TGTGCCAGCAGTCTAGCGGGCCTATTCTACGAGCAGTACTTC.

This clone was seen more than once but under ten times. The gene calls are TRBV28 and TRBJ2-7; tentative D call: TRBD1 (5 bases). The CDR3 runs to 14 residues. V lost 5 bases to trimming and J lost 3 bases, with 14 bases between them. CDR1 is MDHEN and CDR2 is SYDVKM in the germline V gene. The CDR3 spells CASSNQGENYEQYF. In DNA, the CDR3 is TGTGCCAGCAGTAACCAGGGTGAAAACTACGAGCAGTACTTC. The full variable domain, rest sourced from reference TRBV28 and TRBJ2-7, is DVKVTQSSRYLVKRTGEKVFLECVQDMDHENMFWYRQDPGLGLRLIYFSYDVKMKEKGDIPEGYSVSREKKERFSLILESASTNQTSMYLCASSNQGENYEQYFGPGTRLTVT.

The rearrangement links TRBV5-1 to TRBJ2-1, with D unresolved. Germline V gene lookup returns CDR1 SGHRS and CDR2 YFSETQ. V dropped 4 bases and J dropped 0 bases, with 8 bases sitting between them. CDR3 length: 14 residues. The CDR3 is CASSGDDSYNEQFF. The DNA of the CDR3 is TGCGCCAGCAGCGGAGACGACTCCTACAATGAGCAGTTCTTC.

CDR3 residues: CAITEGQTGNTIYF. The DNA for the CDR3 is TGTGCCATCACCGAGGGACAGACGGGAAACACCATATATTTT. The chain couples TRBV10-3 to TRBJ1-3, with 7 bases that match TRBD1. The CDR3 loop spans 14 amino acids. V trimming: 7 bases; J trimming: 4 bases; junction bases outside the gene matches: 7. Germline V CDR1 and CDR2: ENHRY, SYGVKD.